The present T cell receptor (beta chain) was sequenced within a study of T cell repertoires in cytomegalovirus infection. About the study: Signatures in public TCR beta sequences pointed to both CMV infection and matching HLA type. The study, taken as a whole, reports: Summed frequency of public TCR beta families distinguished CMV carriers with the relevant HLA. Clonotypes of TCR beta that were HLA-C-restricted and CMV-specific dominated the ex vivo response.

CDR1 is SGHVS and CDR2 is FQNEAQ in the germline V gene. Trimming shortened V by 2 bases and J by 5 bases, and 14 bases separated the two germline ends. The CDR3 extends over 15 amino acids. Each CDR3 protein gets one entry after TCRdb re-called the reads with MiXCR. The table lists about 140,000 distinct CDR3 sequences, 6.5% of them singletons. Many counts were recorded for this clonotype. Its antigen is currently unknown. Material for sequencing was PBMCs. The sequence was obtained from a human donor in good health (CMV status not recorded). Some clones in this sample may be carry-over from other donors' samples. This chain links TRBV7-8 with TRBJ2-3, with D possibly being TRBD2 (6 bases). Written as DNA, the CDR3 is TGTGCCAGCAGCTTAAGTCGGGGGTCTGTAGATACGCAGTATTTT. Protein: CASSLSRGSVDTQYF.